A selection of T cell receptor beta chains follows, all from one sample in a study of T cell repertoires in cytomegalovirus infection. For these receptors, no antigen is known. TCRdb redid the calling of the reads with MiXCR, one entry per CDR3 protein. The sample has about 310,000 distinct CDR3 sequences, 25% seen once; the top ten hold 13%. The sequencing here drew on cultured PBMCs, taken from culture after CMV antigen stimulation. Every receptor here comes from a human donor in good health (CMV status not recorded). Some clones in this sample may be carry-over from other donors' samples. CDR3s include the opening cysteine and the closing phenylalanine or tryptophan. The order of the fields is CDR3 length, D gene, V gene, clone size, J gene, CDR3 protein, CDR3 DNA. D genes are given only for firm matches. The size entry is marked missing in some rows and otherwise reads once, few, many or a size class.

len: 17; d_gene: NA; v_gene: TRBV20-1; abundance: few; j_gene: TRBJ1-5; CDR3aa: CSATIQGGPYSNQPQHF; CDR3nt: TGCAGTGCCACAATACAGGGAGGGCCCTATAGCAATCAGCCCCAGCATTTT
len: 16; d_gene: NA; v_gene: TRBV4-1; abundance: once; j_gene: TRBJ1-5; CDR3aa: CASSQVGGPLDQPQHF; CDR3nt: TGCGCCAGCAGCCAAGTCGGGGGACCTCTGGATCAGCCCCAGCATTTT
len: 17; d_gene: TRBD1; v_gene: TRBV11-2; abundance: NA; j_gene: TRBJ2-6; CDR3aa: CASSPGTGNINTNVLTF; CDR3nt: TGTGCCAGCAGCCCCGGGACAGGGAACATTAACACCAACGTCCTGACTTTC
len: 15; d_gene: NA; v_gene: TRBV20-1; abundance: few; j_gene: TRBJ2-3; CDR3aa: CSARERFTNTDTQYF; CDR3nt: TGCAGTGCTAGAGAACGGTTCACGAACACAGATACGCAGTATTTT
len: 12; d_gene: NA; v_gene: TRBV6-2/TRBV6-3; abundance: NA; j_gene: TRBJ1-2; CDR3aa: CASSYSLGGYTF; CDR3nt: TGTGCCAGCAGTTACAGTTTGGGCGGCTACACCTTC
len: 16; d_gene: NA; v_gene: TRBV6-2/TRBV6-3; abundance: NA; j_gene: TRBJ2-1; CDR3aa: CASSTRISGTYNEQFF; CDR3nt: TGTGCCAGCAGTACCCGGATTAGCGGAACCTACAATGAGCAGTTCTTC
len: 13; d_gene: NA; v_gene: TRBV28; abundance: many; j_gene: TRBJ1-1; CDR3aa: CASRSLDREGAFF; CDR3nt: TGTGCCAGCAGATCCTTGGACCGGGAGGGAGCTTTCTTT
len: 15; d_gene: NA; v_gene: TRBV5-6; abundance: NA; j_gene: TRBJ2-2; CDR3aa: CASSLISGVNGELFF; CDR3nt: TGTGCCAGCAGCTTGATTTCGGGAGTTAACGGGGAGCTGTTTTTT
len: 13; d_gene: NA; v_gene: TRBV14; abundance: NA; j_gene: TRBJ1-1; CDR3aa: CASRILDRSEAFF; CDR3nt: TGTGCCAGCAGAATACTTGACAGGTCTGAAGCTTTCTTT
len: 14; d_gene: NA; v_gene: TRBV12-3/TRBV12-4; abundance: few; j_gene: TRBJ1-6; CDR3aa: CASSRDIDNSPLHF; CDR3nt: TGTGCCAGCAGTAGGGACATAGATAATTCACCCCTCCACTTT
len: 16; d_gene: TRBD1; v_gene: TRBV11-1; abundance: NA; j_gene: TRBJ2-2; CDR3aa: CASSLAAGGRPGELFF; CDR3nt: TGTGCCAGCAGCTTAGCTGCAGGGGGCCGACCCGGGGAGCTGTTTTTT
len: 15; d_gene: NA; v_gene: TRBV27; abundance: many; j_gene: TRBJ2-3; CDR3aa: CASTGLGTPMDTQYF; CDR3nt: TGTGCCAGCACCGGATTGGGGACCCCCATGGATACGCAGTATTTT
len: 11; d_gene: NA; v_gene: TRBV30; abundance: NA; j_gene: TRBJ1-1; CDR3aa: CAGGKNTEAFF; CDR3nt: TGTGCCGGGGGGAAGAACACTGAAGCTTTCTTT
len: 14; d_gene: TRBD1; v_gene: TRBV4-1; abundance: NA; j_gene: TRBJ1-1; CDR3aa: CASSQTGGRTEAFF; CDR3nt: TGCGCCAGCAGCCAAACAGGGGGACGGACTGAAGCTTTCTTT
len: 12; d_gene: NA; v_gene: TRBV19; abundance: NA; j_gene: TRBJ2-4; CDR3aa: CASSPRDAIQYF; CDR3nt: TGTGCCAGTAGCCCAAGGGACGCCATTCAGTACTTC
len: 13; d_gene: NA; v_gene: TRBV12-3/TRBV12-4; abundance: NA; j_gene: TRBJ2-5; CDR3aa: CASSSRIQETQYF; CDR3nt: TGTGCCAGCAGTTCACGGATACAAGAGACCCAGTACTTC
len: 17; d_gene: NA; v_gene: TRBV4-1; abundance: NA; j_gene: TRBJ1-1; CDR3aa: CASSQDPQADQNTEAFF; CDR3nt: TGCGCCAGCAGCCAAGATCCGCAGGCCGACCAGAACACTGAAGCTTTCTTT
len: 14; d_gene: NA; v_gene: TRBV27; abundance: few; j_gene: TRBJ1-5; CDR3aa: CASSPRDSNQPQHF; CDR3nt: TGTGCCAGCAGTCCAAGGGACAGCAATCAGCCCCAGCATTTT
len: 17; d_gene: NA; v_gene: TRBV2; abundance: NA; j_gene: TRBJ2-6; CDR3aa: CASSERKGGSGANVLTF; CDR3nt: TGTGCCAGCAGCGAAAGGAAAGGTGGATCTGGGGCCAACGTCCTGACTTTC
len: 14; d_gene: TRBD1; v_gene: TRBV19; abundance: NA; j_gene: TRBJ1-1; CDR3aa: CASSKGQMNTEAFF; CDR3nt: TGTGCCAGTAGTAAGGGACAGATGAACACTGAAGCTTTCTTT
len: 16; d_gene: TRBD2; v_gene: TRBV7-8; abundance: many; j_gene: TRBJ2-3; CDR3aa: CASSWILAESTDTQYF; CDR3nt: TGTGCCAGCAGCTGGATACTAGCGGAGAGCACAGATACGCAGTATTTT
len: 17; d_gene: NA; v_gene: TRBV7-6; abundance: many; j_gene: TRBJ2-5; CDR3aa: CASSLDHPQGFQETQYF; CDR3nt: TGTGCCAGCAGCTTAGACCATCCTCAGGGGTTCCAAGAGACCCAGTACTTC
len: 13; d_gene: TRBD1; v_gene: TRBV7-2; abundance: many; j_gene: TRBJ2-3; CDR3aa: CASSSDRVGTQYF; CDR3nt: TGTGCCAGCAGCTCCGACAGGGTCGGTACGCAGTATTTT
len: 15; d_gene: TRBD1; v_gene: TRBV3-1; abundance: NA; j_gene: TRBJ2-5; CDR3aa: CASSQPGQGQETQYF; CDR3nt: TGTGCCAGCAGTCAACCGGGACAGGGTCAAGAGACCCAGTACTTC
len: 13; d_gene: TRBD1; v_gene: TRBV20-1; abundance: NA; j_gene: TRBJ2-1; CDR3aa: CSASISTGNEQFF; CDR3nt: TGCAGTGCTAGTATTTCGACAGGGAACGAGCAGTTCTTC
len: 14; d_gene: TRBD1; v_gene: TRBV19; abundance: NA; j_gene: TRBJ2-1; CDR3aa: CASSNDRGPNPPGF; CDR3nt: TGTGCCAGTAGTAACGACAGGGGACCCAATCCCCCTGGGTTC
len: 17; d_gene: TRBD2; v_gene: TRBV15; abundance: NA; j_gene: TRBJ2-4; CDR3aa: CATSSQTSGIKKNIQYF; CDR3nt: TGTGCCACCAGCAGTCAAACTAGCGGGATTAAGAAAAACATTCAGTACTTC